The 15 T cell receptor beta chains reported below all come from one sample, sequenced in a study of cytomegalovirus exposure and HLA in healthy donors (dated by TCRdb to the late 2010s). The library was prepared using the immunoSEQ multiplex PCR assay. The multiplex PCR relied on a mix of 60 forward primers for TCR Vbeta segments and 13 reverse primers for TCR Jbeta segments. TCRdb took over this immuneACCESS table, retaining in-frame rearrangements with V and J assigned. Such tables are incomplete; in checked studies, under half of the missing clones stem from an unresolved V gene, and the remainder is unexplained. The sample includes about 120,000 clones, with roughly 80% observed a single time. The ten largest clones represent approximately 2.5% of the sample. The specimen was PBMCs. The source is a woman aged 40 to 50 in good health and CMV-seropositive.

The chain combines TRBV7-8 with TRBJ1-1, with TRBD1 matching over 7 bases. The CDR3 totals 16 residues. Looked up from germline, CDR1 is SGHVS and CDR2 is FQNEAQ. The V and J ends lost 5 bases and 2 bases, in that order; junction bases with no gene match: 11. The CDR3 region is CASSRRTTGANTEAFF. CDR3 sequence (DNA): TGTGCCAGCAGCCGTCGGACCACAGGGGCAAACACTGAAGCTTTCTTT.

V gene TRBV28 combines with J gene TRBJ2-3, with D tentatively TRBD2 (6 bases). Per the germline V gene, CDR1 is MDHEN and CDR2 is SYDVKM. The V and J ends lost 6 bases and 1 base respectively, with 14 bases between them. The CDR3 totals 15 residues. For the CDR3, the DNA is TGTGCCAGCAGCCTCACCGGCGGGGGCACAGATACGCAGTATTTT. Amino acids: CASSLTGGGTDTQYF.

The rearrangement uses TRBV11-3 and TRBJ2-1, with 7 bases aligning to TRBD2. Germline V gene data show CDR1 as SGHNT and CDR2 as YENEEA. The CDR3 spans 18 residues. With V trimmed by 5 bases and J by 9 bases, 22 bases remained unmatched. The CDR3 region has the DNA TGTGCCAGCAGCGCGCGTCCCCGGGGGAGGGCCCCACGGGGTGAGCAGTTCTTC. The encoded protein is CASSARPRGRAPRGEQFF.

This clone was counted a few times. The rearrangement uses TRBV6-1 and TRBJ1-4; D is ambiguous. V lost 4 bases and J lost 3, with 12 bases in between. Germline V gene lookup returns CDR1 MNHNS and CDR2 SASEGT. The CDR3 covers 15 residues. The CDR3 loop is CASSVQLTANEKLFF. The CDR3, as DNA: TGTGCCAGCAGTGTACAGCTCACAGCTAATGAAAAACTGTTTTTT.

The V call is TRBV4-2, the J call TRBJ2-5; no definite D call. The J call may not be correct, given that the DNA end is closer to TRBJ2-7. CDR3 length: 14 residues. Germline V gene sequence: CDR1 LGHNA, CDR2 YNFKEQ. The CDR3 nucleotides are TGTGCCAGCAGCCCGACCCGGGTCCCCTACGAGCAGTACTTC. Encoded protein: CASSPTRVPYEQYF.

This clone was seen once. The chain recombines TRBV4-1 with TRBJ1-5; no reliable D call. The germline gives CDR1 MGHRA, CDR2 YSYEKL. CDR3 size: 14 residues. V lost 0 bases and J 4 bases, leaving 7 bases between the germline ends. As DNA, the CDR3 is TGCGCCAGCAGCCAAGAAGAACATAATCAGCCCCAGCATTTT. Its translation: CASSQEEHNQPQHF.

This chain uses TRBV4-2 with TRBJ2-7; 7 nucleotides match TRBD2. The germline V gene encodes CDR1 LGHNA and CDR2 YNFKEQ. This CDR3 contains 17 residues. V lost 0 bases and J lost 2; bases outside the gene matches: 10. The CDR3 region is CASSQDIPTGGTYEQYF. In DNA form, the CDR3 reads TGTGCCAGCAGCCAAGATATCCCCACGGGAGGTACCTACGAGCAGTACTTC.

This clone was observed a single time. This chain connects TRBV10-3 to TRBJ1-5, with D hard to call. The length of the CDR3 is 14 residues. The V end lost 6 bases, the J end lost 4 bases, and 13 bases lay between the germline ends. Germline lookup yields CDR1 ENHRY and CDR2 SYGVKD. CDR3 DNA sequence: TGTGCCATCAGCCAGAGGTTTGAAAATCAGCCCCAGCATTTT. It translates to CAISQRFENQPQHF.

The CDR3: CASSPNSRQENSPLHF. The DNA of the CDR3 is TGTGCCAGCTCACCAAATAGTCGACAGGAGAATTCACCCCTCCACTTT. The chain combines TRBV18 with TRBJ1-6; tentatively, D is TRBD1 (6 bases). The V end lost 2 bases, the J end lost 7 bases, and 15 bases lay between the germline ends. This CDR3 comprises 16 residues. CDR1 and CDR2 from the germline V gene are KGHSH and LQKENI.

The CDR3: CASSTLTSSENIQYF. The CDR3 DNA sequence: TGTGCCAGTAGTACCCTGACTAGTTCGGAAAACATTCAGTACTTC. The rearrangement links TRBV19 to TRBJ2-4, with D maybe TRBD2 (6 bases). Trimming removed 4 bases from V and 5 bases from J, with 15 bases in between. Germline assignment: CDR1 LNHDA and CDR2 SQIVND (reference sequence). CDR3 length equals 15 residues. Combining the CDR3 with reference TRBV19 and TRBJ2-4 gives the whole variable domain DGGITQSPKYLFRKEGQNVTLSCEQNLNHDAMYWYRQDPGQGLRLIYYSQIVNDFQKGDIAEGYSVSREKKESFPLTVTSAQKNPTAFYLCASSTLTSSENIQYFGAGTRLSVL.

V is TRBV6-1 and J is TRBJ2-3; 10 nucleotides line up with TRBD1. V dropped 4 bases and J dropped 6; count of bases not matched to a gene: 10. The CDR3 is 16 residues long. Germline CDR1 reads MNHNS; CDR2 reads SASEGT. The CDR3: CASSGRQGAVGDTQYF. In DNA, the CDR3 is TGTGCCAGCAGTGGAAGACAGGGGGCGGTGGGGGATACGCAGTATTTT.

The J gene is TRBJ1-2, the V gene TRBV10-3; D may be TRBD1 (6 bases). Germline V gene sequence: CDR1 ENHRY, CDR2 SYGVKD. The CDR3 has 14 amino acids. V lost 0 bases and J lost 4, with 9 bases in between. The CDR3 DNA reads as TGTGCCATCAGTGAGTCTCCAGGGGCCTATGGCTACACCTTC. As protein: CAISESPGAYGYTF.

The V and J genes are TRBV6-6 and TRBJ2-7, with a tentative D call TRBD1 (6 bases). Per the germline V gene, CDR1 is MNHNY and CDR2 is SVGAGI (reference sequence). Trimming shortened V by 10 bases and J by 4 bases, and 23 bases separated the two germline ends. The CDR3 sequence is 15 residues long. For the CDR3, the DNA is TGTGCCACACAACGTCCGGGACACCCATCTTACGAGCAGTACTTC. Amino acid sequence: CATQRPGHPSYEQYF.

This clone was counted a single time. J is TRBJ1-2 and V is TRBV9; 11 bases agree with TRBD1. The CDR3 contains 15 residues. After removal of 0 bases from V and 6 bases from J, the junction contained 4 bases not matched to a gene. Germline V gives CDR1 SGDLS, CDR2 YYNGEE. CDR3 loop: CASSVGDRGGNGYTF. The CDR3 DNA follows: TGTGCCAGCAGCGTAGGGGACAGGGGGGGGAATGGCTACACCTTC.

This chain joins TRBV10-3 and TRBJ2-3; no clear D. The CDR3 consists of 14 residues. Trimming shortened V by 1 base and J by 5 bases, and 10 bases separated the two germline ends. Germline V gives CDR1 ENHRY, CDR2 SYGVKD. The CDR3 reads CAISELSPRDTQYF. DNA for the CDR3: TGTGCCATCAGTGAGTTAAGCCCCCGAGATACGCAGTATTTT.